This TCR beta chain was recovered during a study of response to subunit inactivated influenza vaccine (dated by TCRdb to 2016 to 2019). Turning to the overall study: Deep quantitative profiling of the T cell receptor repertoire was used in the study to follow responses to a trivalent subunit inactivated influenza vaccine. Overall study outcomes, separate from this receptor: It was suggested by the authors that each seasonal influenza vaccination may recruit only a limited number of new T cells.

Libraries came from RT-PCR. The reads were generated on an Illumina HiSeq 2500. TCRdb reworked the public reads: Q25 trimming with fastp, MiXCR clone assembly, productive beta chains retained. A single entry per CDR3 protein holds the most common genes and DNA from its merged rows. Across this sample there are fewer than 750,000 distinct CDR3 sequences, with 14% seen only once. 11% of the sample is in the top ten clones. As concerns this clonotype: This clone's antigen is unknown. Within one base of it there is no much larger clone, and no base qualities were kept.

This receptor was taken from a man in his fifties or sixties who received an inactivated influenza vaccine. Donor details come from another sample of the same person, matched by shared clones. The sample consisted of PBMCs from blood, taken roughly 12 days after vaccination.

The nucleotide sequence reads TGTGCCACCAGCTCCCGGACAGCTGAAAAACTGTTTTTT. Its protein product is CATSSRTAEKLFF. The receptor chain draws on TRBV15 and TRBJ1-4; matching of 6 bases hints at TRBD1 as the D gene. CDR3 length: 13 amino acids, cysteine to phenylalanine. Only CDR3 DNA remains: 39 bases, in frame from the first base. Trimming at the junction amounts to 5 bases on V and 7 bases on J, and the germline ends lie 11 bases apart. The germline V gene (reference sequence) provides CDR1 LNHNV and CDR2 YYDKDF.